Detailed here is one T cell receptor beta chain. What it binds is unknown. V shed 2 bases and J shed 7 bases, with 9 bases lying between them. The CDR3 is 13 amino acids. CDR1 LNHNV and CDR2 YYDKDF come from the germline V gene (reference sequence). Sequencing was performed with immunoSEQ multiplex PCR; in TCRdb, only in-frame clones are kept and a portion is missing. Of some 120,000 clones listed, over 90% are singletons. This specimen belongs to a study of cytomegalovirus exposure and HLA in healthy donors. Study results and caveats: In vitro confirmation showed three CMV-associated chains to be CMV antigen specific. Cytomegalovirus status was reportedly diagnosed by the classifier with high sensitivity and specificity.

This receptor was identified in a woman between 18 and 29 years old in good health and CMV-seronegative. The chain uses TRBV15 and TRBJ2-1, with D maybe TRBD1 (5 bases). Input material: PBMCs. CDR3 DNA sequence: TGTGCCACCAGCAGACCGCCAGGGAATGAGCAGTTCTTC. It yields the protein CATSRPPGNEQFF. Full variable domain (outside the CDR3, taken from reference TRBV15 and TRBJ2-1): DAMVIQNPRYQVTQFGKPVTLSCSQTLNHNVMYWYQQKSSQAPKLLFHYYDKDFNNEADTPDNFQSRRPNTSFCFLDIRSPGLGDTAMYLCATSRPPGNEQFFGPGTRLTVL.